This TCR beta chain stems from a study of radiation and T cells in renal cell carcinoma. Germline loops: CDR1 KGHSH, CDR2 LQKENI. The CDR3 extends over 14 amino acids. Trimming stripped 2 bases from V and 6 bases from J, with 14 bases between. The table came from immunoSEQ multiplex PCR; TCRdb's copy has only in-frame clones and leaves some out. The sample holds 120,000 or so clones, 81% seen once. Stated time point: blood 2 weeks post-SBRT. Treatment denoted: 15 Gy SBRT to primary tumor, nephrectomy 4 weeks later. This receptor was obtained from a man in his fifties with renal cell carcinoma. Sequencing was performed on blood, taken from a patient whose treatment included radiotherapy and nephrectomy. This rearrangement joins TRBV18 to TRBJ2-7; D is perhaps TRBD1 or TRBD2 (5 bases each). CDR3 coding DNA: TGTGCCAGCTCACCAACGGAAGACAGCGGCGAGCAGTACTTC. Translated, it gives CASSPTEDSGEQYF.